The T cell receptor beta chain under discussion was sequenced for a study of regulatory T cells in long-lasting Graves disease. Across the study: Newly diagnosed Graves' patients had under 3 months of antithyroid drugs.

Whole-study findings and limits: Relative to new patients (966), persistent patients exhibited greater sharing of public clonotypes (around 2,700). Since the sample size was small, accuracy may have been reduced.

Time point in this sample: newly diagnosed GD, antithyroid drugs for less than 3 months. Construction of the TCR library relied on RNA isolated from PBMCs. This clonotype has at least ten counts. What it binds is unknown. Arm-PCR of CDR3 regions with iRepertoire HTBI primers generated TCR beta libraries. As processed by the authors: Among the samples, 50 to 80 TRBV and more than twelve TRBJ segments were identified. TCRdb ran MiXCR on the multiplex PCR reads and lists one entry per CDR3 protein. TCRdb, not the original authors, processed these V and J calls. Among some 250,000 distinct CDR3 sequences listed, 20% were seen once. The length of the CDR3 is 16 residues. Germline V gene data show CDR1 as MNHGY and CDR2 as SVAAGI. V was clipped by 2 bases and J by 2 bases; unmatched bases: 3.

This rearrangement joins TRBV6-9 to TRBJ2-3; TRBD2 aligns across 11 bases. Sequenced material: peripheral blood mononuclear cells (PBMCs), taken at new diagnosis, from a patient treated with antithyroid drugs. This clonotype originated in a female donor with Graves disease. CDR3 sequence: CASSYTSGGTTDTQYF. The CDR3 DNA sequence: TGTGCCAGCAGTTATACTAGCGGGGGTACCACAGATACGCAGTATTTT.